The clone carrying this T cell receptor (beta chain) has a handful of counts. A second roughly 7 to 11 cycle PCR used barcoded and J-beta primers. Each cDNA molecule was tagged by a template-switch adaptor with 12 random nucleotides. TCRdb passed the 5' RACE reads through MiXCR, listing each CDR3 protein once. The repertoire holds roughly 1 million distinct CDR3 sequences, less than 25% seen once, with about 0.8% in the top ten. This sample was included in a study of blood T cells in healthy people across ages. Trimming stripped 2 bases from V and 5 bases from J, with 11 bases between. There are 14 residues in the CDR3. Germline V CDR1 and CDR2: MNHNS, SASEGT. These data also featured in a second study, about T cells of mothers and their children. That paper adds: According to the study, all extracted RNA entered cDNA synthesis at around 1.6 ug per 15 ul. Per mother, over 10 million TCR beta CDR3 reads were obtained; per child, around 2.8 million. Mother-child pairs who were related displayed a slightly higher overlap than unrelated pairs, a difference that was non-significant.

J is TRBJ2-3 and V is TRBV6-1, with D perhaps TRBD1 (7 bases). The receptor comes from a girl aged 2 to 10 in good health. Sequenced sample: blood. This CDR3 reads CASSEPGGIDTQYF. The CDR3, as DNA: TGTGCCAGCAGTGAACCAGGGGGGATAGATACGCAGTATTTT.